The rows below give T cell receptor beta chains drawn from one sample of a study of shared clonotypes between healthy human individuals. Libraries were prepared by immunoSEQ multiplex PCR; TCRdb keeps only in-frame clonotypes and omits some of them. Of approximately 1.9 million clones in the sample, approximately 92% were seen once. The sequenced sample consisted of naive CD8+ T cells from PBMCs. The receptors shown here come from a man in his late teens or twenties in good health. Some clones in this sample may be carry-over from other donors' samples. CDR3s include the opening cysteine and the closing phenylalanine or tryptophan. D genes are given only for firm matches. For some rows the clone size is stated as once, few or many, or as a class when expanded; others skip it.

v_gene	j_gene	abundance	d_gene	CDR3nt	CDR3aa
TRBV29-1	TRBJ2-1	.	.	TGCAGCGTGGAAAAAACAGGCTCCAGTTGGAATGAGCAGTTCTTC	CSVEKTGSSWNEQFF
TRBV9	TRBJ2-1	.	.	TGTGCCAGCAGCGTATCAAACCGGGCCGGGCCCTACAATGAGCAGTTCTTC	CASSVSNRAGPYNEQFF
TRBV19	TRBJ1-4	few	.	TGTGCCAGTAGTAATCATGGAGCCGTTACAGGTGAAAAACTGTTTTTT	CASSNHGAVTGEKLFF
TRBV29-1	TRBJ2-3	once	.	TGCAGCGTCCTATCAGATACGCAGTATTTT	CSVLSDTQYF
TRBV28	TRBJ2-3	.	.	TGTGCCAGCAGTTTTCTAGATACGCAGTATTTT	CASSFLDTQYF
TRBV27	TRBJ2-7	.	TRBD1	TGTGCCAGCAGGGACCGCGGGACAGGAGACCACGAGCAGTACTTC	CASRDRGTGDHEQYF
TRBV4-3	TRBJ2-7	.	TRBD1	TGCGCCAGCAGCTACGGGACAGGACCGTCCTACGAGCAGTACTTC	CASSYGTGPSYEQYF
TRBV29-1	TRBJ1-1	.	.	TGCAGCGTGACCCCAGGAATGGGAACTGAAGCTTTCTTT	CSVTPGMGTEAFF
TRBV10-3	TRBJ1-5	.	.	TGTGCCATCAGTGAAAAGGGGGACAGCAATCAGCCCCAGCATTTT	CAISEKGDSNQPQHF
TRBV4-1	TRBJ2-7	.	.	TGCGCCAGCAGCCAAGAGTTAGCTAGCGAACACTACGAGCAGTACTTC	CASSQELASEHYEQYF
TRBV27	TRBJ2-3	.	TRBD1	TGTGCCAGCAGTTCGGGACAGGGGACAGATACGCAGTATTTT	CASSSGQGTDTQYF
TRBV7-3	TRBJ2-1	once	TRBD2	TGTGCCAGCAGCTTCGGACTAGCCTCCGATGAGCAGTTCTTC	CASSFGLASDEQFF
TRBV29-1	TRBJ1-2	.	.	TGCAGCGTTGAAATAGTTGGGATGAAGATGGCTGGCTACACCTTC	CSVEIVGMKMAGYTF
TRBV9	TRBJ2-7	.	TRBD2	TGTGCCAGCAGCGTAGGAGCGGGGGGCTACGAGCAGTACTTC	CASSVGAGGYEQYF
TRBV27	TRBJ2-5	.	TRBD1	TGTGCCAGCAGTTCGGGACAGTATCAAGAGACCCAGTACTTC	CASSSGQYQETQYF
TRBV6-1	TRBJ1-1	.	TRBD1	TGTGCCAGCAGTGAAGCTCATCGCCCGGGACAGGGTGAAGCTTTCTTT	CASSEAHRPGQGEAFF
TRBV7-8	TRBJ2-5	.	.	TGTGCCAGCAGCGCAGTCGGGTACCAAGAGACCCAGTACTTC	CASSAVGYQETQYF
TRBV9	TRBJ2-1	.	.	TGTGCCAGCAGCGTAGAGGTTAGGGCCGACAATGAGCAGTTCTTC	CASSVEVRADNEQFF
TRBV5-1	TRBJ1-2	.	.	TGCGCCAGCAGCTCGCAGGACACTAACTATGGCTACACCTTC	CASSSQDTNYGYTF
TRBV9	TRBJ2-7	.	TRBD1	TGTGCCAGCAGCGTAGCTTGGGTGACAGGGGGTTCTGGGGACGAGCAGTACTTC	CASSVAWVTGGSGDEQYF
TRBV6-5	TRBJ1-2	once	.	TGTGCCAGCAGTTTTGCAGGAAGAAATGGCTACACCTTC	CASSFAGRNGYTF
TRBV19	TRBJ1-4	.	.	TGTGCCAGTAGAGGGAATGAAAAACTGTTTTTT	CASRGNEKLFF
TRBV7-2	TRBJ2-7	once	TRBD1	TGTGCCAGCAGCCTTACCCGGGACAGCTCCTACGAGCAGTACTTC	CASSLTRDSSYEQYF
TRBV6-1	TRBJ2-7	.	TRBD1	TGTGCCAGCAGGGGGACAGGGGTCGAGCAGTACTTC	CASRGTGVEQYF
TRBV28	TRBJ1-5	.	.	TGTGCCAGCAGTTTATCGGGGGGCAATCAGCCCCAGCATTTT	CASSLSGGNQPQHF
TRBV4-2	TRBJ2-7	.	TRBD2	TGTGCCAGCAGCCAAGGGATTAGCGGGAGATTATCCTACGAGCAGTACTTC	CASSQGISGRLSYEQYF
TRBV30	TRBJ1-2	.	.	TGTGCCTGGAGTCTGGGCGGTGTAGGCTACACCTTC	CAWSLGGVGYTF
TRBV14	TRBJ2-1	.	TRBD2	TGTGCCAGCAGCCCTCTAGCGGGAGGGCCGCGGAGGGAGAATGAGCAGTTCTTC	CASSPLAGGPRRENEQFF
TRBV4-3	TRBJ1-1	.	.	TGCGCCAGCAGCCAAGAATGGGATATGAACACTGAAGCTTTCTTT	CASSQEWDMNTEAFF
TRBV25-1	TRBJ2-2	.	TRBD2	TGTGCCAGCCTGGGAGGGCGGGAGGGCACCGGGGAGCTGTTTTTT	CASLGGREGTGELFF
TRBV29-1	TRBJ2-1	.	.	TGCAGCGTTGAAGCCCGGTCCTACAATGAGCAGTTCTTC	CSVEARSYNEQFF
TRBV28	TRBJ2-1	.	.	TGTGCCAGCATCGGGGTAAGGGACAATGAGCAGTTCTTC	CASIGVRDNEQFF
TRBV28	TRBJ2-1	.	TRBD2	TGTGCCAGCAGTTCCTGGACTAGCGGGGACAATGAGCAGTTCTTC	CASSSWTSGDNEQFF
TRBV6-1	TRBJ1-2	.	.	TGTGCCAGCAGACATCCGGACAGTACCCTCTATGGCTACACCTTC	CASRHPDSTLYGYTF
TRBV27	TRBJ1-2	.	.	TGTGCCAGCAGTTTAGGCCGAGGGTATGGCTACACCTTC	CASSLGRGYGYTF
TRBV5-6	TRBJ2-7	once	.	TGTGCCAGCAGCCGGGAAGGGCAGACCTACGAGCAGTACTTC	CASSREGQTYEQYF
TRBV7-2	TRBJ2-7	once	.	TGTGCCAGTCGGAACAGGTCTAGCTACGAGCAGTACTTC	CASRNRSSYEQYF
TRBV5-4	TRBJ1-1	.	.	TGTGCCAGCAGTCTCTTGGTGAACACTGAAGCTTTCTTT	CASSLLVNTEAFF
TRBV5-4	TRBJ1-1	.	.	TGTGCCAGCAGCCGCCGCTCGGGGCCCCTCTCCCTTGAAGCTTTCTTT	CASSRRSGPLSLEAFF
TRBV9	TRBJ2-7	.	.	TGTGCCAGCAGCCCGAGGCTAGCCGCCTACGAGCAGTACTTC	CASSPRLAAYEQYF
TRBV5-4	TRBJ2-1	.	TRBD2	TGTGCCAGCAGCTTACGCCTAGCGGGGTCCCGATTCGACAATGAGCAGTTCTTC	CASSLRLAGSRFDNEQFF
TRBV13	TRBJ1-2	.	TRBD1	TGTGCCAGCAGCTCAGGGGGCGATGGCTACACCTTC	CASSSGGDGYTF
TRBV28	TRBJ2-3	.	.	TGTGCCAGCAGAACAGGGTCTAGCACAGATACGCAGTATTTT	CASRTGSSTDTQYF
TRBV5-5	TRBJ1-3	.	.	TGTGCCAGCAGCCCAGGGACAGGAAACACCATATATTTT	CASSPGTGNTIYF
TRBV4-1	TRBJ1-2	.	TRBD1	TGCGCCAGCAGCCAAACAAAACAGGGGGTTAGTAGCTATGGCTACACCTTC	CASSQTKQGVSSYGYTF
TRBV29-1	TRBJ2-7	once	.	TGCAGCGCCCGGGGTGATGGACAGCAGTACTTC	CSARGDGQQYF
TRBV14	TRBJ1-4	.	.	TGTGCCAGCAGCCAAGATCGACAGTATAATGAAAAACTGTTTTTT	CASSQDRQYNEKLFF